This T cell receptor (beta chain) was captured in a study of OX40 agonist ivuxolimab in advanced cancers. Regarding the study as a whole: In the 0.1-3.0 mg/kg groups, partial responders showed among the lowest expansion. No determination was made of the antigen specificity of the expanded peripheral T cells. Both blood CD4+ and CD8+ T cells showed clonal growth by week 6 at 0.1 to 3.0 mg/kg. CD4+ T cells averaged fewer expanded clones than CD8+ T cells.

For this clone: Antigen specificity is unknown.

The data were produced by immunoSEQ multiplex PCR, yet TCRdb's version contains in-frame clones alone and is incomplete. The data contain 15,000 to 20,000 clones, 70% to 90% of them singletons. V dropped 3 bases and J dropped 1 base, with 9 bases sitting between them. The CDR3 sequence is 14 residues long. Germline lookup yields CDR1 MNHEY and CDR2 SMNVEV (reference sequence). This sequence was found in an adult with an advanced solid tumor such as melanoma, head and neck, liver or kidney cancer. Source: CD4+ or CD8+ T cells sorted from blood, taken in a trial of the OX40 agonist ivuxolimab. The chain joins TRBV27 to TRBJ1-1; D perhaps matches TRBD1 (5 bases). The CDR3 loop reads CASSFWGGNTEAFF. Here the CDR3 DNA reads TGTGCCAGCAGTTTCTGGGGCGGGAACACTGAAGCTTTCTTT.